Included here is one T cell receptor (beta chain) sequence, with context. Treatment reported: roughly 18 received Ad26.COV2.S at low or high dose, single or two shots; roughly 5 received placebo; per-sample allocation not given. Specimen acquisition occurred on day 63 following the initial vaccine or placebo injection. An Ad26 vector was used to express Wuhan-strain SARS-CoV-2 spike as the vaccine. The sample comes from a study of Ad26.COV2.S vaccination and SARS-CoV-2 variants. The CDR3 is 14 residues long. V was trimmed by 2 bases and J by 1 base, leaving 9 bases between them. From germline, CDR1 is SGHRS and CDR2 YFSETQ. Repertoires were generated with immunoSEQ multiplex PCR, while TCRdb's copy carries only in-frame clones and drops some. This table has fewer than 400,000 clones, about 88% appearing once.

Sample: peripheral blood, taken in a trial of Ad26.COV2.S vaccine versus placebo. The chain has TRBV5-1 and TRBJ1-1; D is ambiguous. The sequence was collected from a person between 18 and 65 years old who received the Ad26.COV2.S COVID-19 vaccine or a placebo. CDR3 bases: TGCGCCAGCAGCTTTGACGGGGAGAACACTGAAGCTTTCTTT. Residues: CASSFDGENTEAFF. Looking up the rest from reference TRBV5-1 and TRBJ1-1 gives the full variable domain: KAGVTQTPRYLIKTRGQQVTLSCSPISGHRSVSWYQQTPGQGLQFLFEYFSETQRNKGNFPGRFSGRQFSNSRSEMNVSTLELGDSALYLCASSFDGENTEAFFGQGTRLTVV.